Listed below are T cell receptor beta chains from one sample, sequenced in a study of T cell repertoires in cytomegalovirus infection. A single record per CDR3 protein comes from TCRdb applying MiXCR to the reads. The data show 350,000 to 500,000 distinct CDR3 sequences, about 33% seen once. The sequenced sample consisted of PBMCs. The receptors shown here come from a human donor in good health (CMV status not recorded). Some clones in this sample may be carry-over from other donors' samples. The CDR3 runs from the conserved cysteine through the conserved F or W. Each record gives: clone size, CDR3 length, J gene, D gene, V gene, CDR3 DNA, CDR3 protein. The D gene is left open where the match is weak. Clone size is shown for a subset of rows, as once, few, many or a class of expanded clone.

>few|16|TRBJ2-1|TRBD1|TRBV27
TGTGCCAGCAGTTTAGTGACAGGGGTCGCCTACAATGAGCAGTTCTTC
CASSLVTGVAYNEQFF
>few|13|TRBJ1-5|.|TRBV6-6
TGTGCCAGCAGGCCCCACATTTCTCAGCCCCAGCATTTT
CASRPHISQPQHF
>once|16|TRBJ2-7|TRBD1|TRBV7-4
TGTGCCAGCAGCAGCACACAGGGGGGCAAGGCCTACGAGCAGTACTTC
CASSSTQGGKAYEQYF
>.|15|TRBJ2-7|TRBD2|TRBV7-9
TGTGCCAGCAGCTTAGTTTGTCTAGCGGGGTGTGAGCAGTACTTC
CASSLVCLAGCEQYF
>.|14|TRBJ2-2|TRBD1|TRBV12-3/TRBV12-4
TGTGCCAGCGGGTGGACAGGGGAAACCGGGGAGCTGTTTTTT
CASGWTGETGELFF
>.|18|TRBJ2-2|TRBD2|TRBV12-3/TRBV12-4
TGTGCCAGCAGTCGGACTAGCGGGGGGGCTAGTCGGACCAGGGAGCTGTTTTTT
CASSRTSGGASRTRELFF
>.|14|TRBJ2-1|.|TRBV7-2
TGTGCCAGCCGTCGGGACTTAATTTACAATGAGCAGTTCTTC
CASRRDLIYNEQFF
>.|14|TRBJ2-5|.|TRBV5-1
TGCGCCAGCAGCTTGACCGAGAATCGGGGGACCCAGTACTTC
CASSLTENRGTQYF
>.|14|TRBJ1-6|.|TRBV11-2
TGTGCCAGCAGCTTAGGAGTCGTTAATTCACCCCTCCACTTT
CASSLGVVNSPLHF
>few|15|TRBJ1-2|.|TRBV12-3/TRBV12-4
TGTGCCAGCAGTTTAACTGACCGCCGCAACTATGGCTACACCTTC
CASSLTDRRNYGYTF
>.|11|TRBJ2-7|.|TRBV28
TGTGCCGACCTTTGGGCTACCGAGCAGTACTTC
CADLWATEQYF
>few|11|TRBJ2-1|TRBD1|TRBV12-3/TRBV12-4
TGTGCCAGCAGTTCGGGACAGCGCAATGTCTTC
CASSSGQRNVF
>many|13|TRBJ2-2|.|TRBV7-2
TGTGCCAGCAGCCCCAGTCGGACCGGGGAGCTGTTTTTT
CASSPSRTGELFF
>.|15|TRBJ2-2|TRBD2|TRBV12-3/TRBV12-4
TGTGCCAGCAGGGCTGGGGAGGGAACGATCGGGGAGCTGTTTTTT
CASRAGEGTIGELFF
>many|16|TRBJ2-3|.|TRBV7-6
TGTGCCAGCAGCTTAGAAGTCAGGGGAAAGACAGATACGCAGTATTTT
CASSLEVRGKTDTQYF
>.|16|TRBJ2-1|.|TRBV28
TGTGCCAGCCCCCCCCGAGTTCCGAGCTCCTACAATGAGCAGTTCTTC
CASPPRVPSSYNEQFF
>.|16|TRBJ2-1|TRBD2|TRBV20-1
TGCAGTGCTAGAGATAACGGGGGGGCCGATTACAATGAGCAGTTCTTC
CSARDNGGADYNEQFF
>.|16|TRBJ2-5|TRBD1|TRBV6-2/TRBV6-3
TGTGCCAGCACCGGGACAGGGACAGGTTGGGGGAAGACCCAGTACTTC
CASTGTGTGWGKTQYF
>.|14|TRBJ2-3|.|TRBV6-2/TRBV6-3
TGTGCCAGCAGTTACTACGTGACTACCGATACGCAGTATTTT
CASSYYVTTDTQYF
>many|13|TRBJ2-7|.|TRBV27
TGTGCCAGCAGTTGCCGTCCCGAGAGTACGGAGTACTTC
CASSCRPESTEYF
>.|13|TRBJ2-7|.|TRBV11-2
TGTGCCAGCAGCTTGGAGGCCTCCTACGAGCAGTACTTC
CASSLEASYEQYF
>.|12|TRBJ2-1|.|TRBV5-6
TGTGCCAGCAGCTTAGGGGATCATGAGCAGTTCTTC
CASSLGDHEQFF
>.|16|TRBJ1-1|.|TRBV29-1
TGCAGCGTTGTGGGGGGGGTGTCTATTCAGAACACTGAAGCTTTCTTT
CSVVGGVSIQNTEAFF
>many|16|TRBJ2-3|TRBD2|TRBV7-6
TGTGCCAGCAGGACCCTTAGCGGGGGCGGCTCAGATACGCAGTATTTT
CASRTLSGGGSDTQYF
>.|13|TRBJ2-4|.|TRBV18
TGTGCCAGCTCACCAGGGGAAGGATACATTCAGTACTTC
CASSPGEGYIQYF
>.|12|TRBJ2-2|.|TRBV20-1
TGCGTTGGGCTCGCGAACACCGGGGAGCTGTTTTTT
CVGLANTGELFF
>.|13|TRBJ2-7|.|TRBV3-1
TGTGCCAGCAGCCAAGTACAGGGATCCGAGCAGTACTTC
CASSQVQGSEQYF
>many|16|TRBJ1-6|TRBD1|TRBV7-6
TGTGCCAGCAGCTTAGCCGGGACAGGGGTAAATTCACCCCTCCACTTT
CASSLAGTGVNSPLHF
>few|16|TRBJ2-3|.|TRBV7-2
TGTGCCAGCAGTCCTACTCGGGTTGGGGTGCCAGATACGCAGTATTTT
CASSPTRVGVPDTQYF
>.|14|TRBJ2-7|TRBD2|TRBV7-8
TGTGCCAGCAGTGCCGGGGGGGCGGTAAACGAGCAGTACTTC
CASSAGGAVNEQYF
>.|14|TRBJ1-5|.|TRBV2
TGTGCCAGCAGGGTGGGAGGTGCCCCCCAGCCCCAGCATTTT
CASRVGGAPQPQHF
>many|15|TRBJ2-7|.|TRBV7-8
TGTGCCAGCAGCCCACCGAGGGGCGGAGGCTACGAGCAGTACTTC
CASSPPRGGGYEQYF